The 12 T cell receptor beta chains below come from one sample, sequenced in a study of tumor-infiltrating lymphocytes in primary liver carcinoma. The investigators made TCR beta cDNA from 400 to 550 ng total RNA, using a constant-region primer. Each TCR beta library was derived from three nested multiplex PCR rounds that employed slightly modified ARM-PCR. The first two PCR rounds used TRBV1-TRBV30 primers with a Cbeta primer, roughly 10 cycles each. TCRdb passed the multiplex PCR reads through MiXCR, listing each CDR3 protein once. The table lists around 120,000 distinct CDR3 sequences, about 68% of them singletons. Co-extraction of both nucleic acids (RNA and DNA) used about 19-33 mg of unsorted bulk tissue. Sequenced material: liver tumor tissue from sampling region 1. The subset here: tumor region T1, superior pole. The receptors shown here come from a woman aged 55-75 years with primary liver carcinoma and hepatitis B virus infection.

In the case of this clonotype: At one end the junction does not follow the germline gene, possibly because of a read error. The V gene is TRBV4-1, the J gene TRBJ2-1; tentative D call: TRBD1 (7 bases). Per the germline V gene, CDR1 is MGHRA and CDR2 is YSYEKL. The CDR3 consists of 19 residues. CDR3 DNA: TGCGCCTGCAGCCAAAAAGGGGTGGGGGGACAGAGAACAGTCAATGAGCAGTTCTTC. Protein product: CACSQKGVGGQRTVNEQFF.

With regard to this clonotype: A much larger clone lies a single base off, so this may be a read error. The V call is TRBV12-3 or TRBV12-4, the J call TRBJ2-6; TRBD1 agrees at 8 bases. The CDR3 totals 15 residues. CDR3 bases: TGTGCCAACAGTGCGACAGGGGCTGGGGCCAACGTCCTGACTTTC. Its protein product is CANSATGAGANVLTF.

Points on this clonotype: The junction departs from the called germline gene at one end, perhaps through a read error. The genes are TRBV11-2 and TRBJ2-1; 12 bases align to TRBD2. This CDR3 comprises 16 residues. Germline CDR1 and CDR2: SGHAT and FQNNGV. In DNA, the CDR3 is TGTGCCAGCAGCTCCAGTGCTAGCGGGAGGGTGAATGAGAAGTTCTTC. The encoded protein is CASSSSASGRVNEKFF.

A word on this clonotype: Being one base from a much bigger clone, this may be a read error. The chain carries TRBV4-2 and TRBJ2-7; TRBD1 aligns across 12 bases. Germline lookup yields CDR1 LGHNA and CDR2 YNFKEQ. The CDR3 sequence is 16 residues long. CDR3 loop: CANSQGLGQGADEQYF. The CDR3 DNA reads as TGTGCCAACAGCCAAGGGTTGGGACAGGGGGCCGACGAGCAGTACTTC.

Remarks on this clonotype: Possible read error: a much larger clone is one base away. The rearrangement links TRBV6-7 to TRBJ2-1, with D unresolved. TRBV6-7 is an ORF; its function is uncertain. The CDR3 has 11 amino acids. The CDR3 loop is CATSLGGEQFF. The CDR3 coding sequence is TGTGCCACCAGTCTTGGTGGTGAGCAGTTCTTC.

The V gene is TRBV12-2, the J gene TRBJ2-7; TRBD2, the table's D call, lacks a check against the DNA. TRBV12-2 is tagged as a pseudogene. The CDR3 runs 17 residues. DNA for the CDR3: TGTGCAAATCGGAACCCAATACTTAGCGGGAGTTTTGGAGAGCAGTACTTC. Residues: CANRNPILSGSFGEQYF.

The count of this clonotype is one. A much larger clone lies one base from this, so it may be a read error. The chain links TRBV6-5 to TRBJ1-5, with unresolved D. Germline V lookup: CDR1 MNHEY, CDR2 SVGAGI. V was cut by 6 bases and J by 0 bases, with 15 bases left in between. The CDR3 is 16 amino acids. The DNA for the CDR3 is TGTGCCAGCAGCAAAGGGTTCAGAAGTAGCAATCAGCCCCAGCATTTT. This codes for CASSKGFRSSNQPQHF.

A remark on this clonotype: Just one base apart from a much larger clone, this may be a read error. The chain recombines TRBV4-1 with TRBJ2-7, with unresolved D. The CDR3 is 14 amino acids. From germline, CDR1 is MGHRA and CDR2 YSYEKL. CDR3 sequence reads: CASSQEKGTYERYF. CDR3 nucleotides: TGCGCCAGCAGCCAAGAAAAGGGTACCTACGAGCGGTACTTC.

On this clonotype: The junction departs from the called germline gene at one end, perhaps through a read error. The chain combines TRBV6-5 with TRBJ2-3, with a weak D call TRBD2 (5 bases). The length of the CDR3 is 14 residues. Looked up from germline, CDR1 is MNHEY and CDR2 is SVGAGI. The CDR3 loop is CTSRPGNSIDTQYF. Here the CDR3 DNA reads TGTACCAGCAGACCCGGGAACTCCATAGATACGCAGTATTTT.

Turning to this clonotype: Given a much more abundant clone one base away, this may be a read error. This chain joins TRBV29-1 and TRBJ1-1; tentative D call: TRBD1 (5 bases). Germline values: CDR1 SQVTM, CDR2 ANQGSEA. This CDR3 has 12 amino acids. The CDR3 DNA is TGCAGCGTCCGGGACGGGAACACTGAATCTTTCTTT. Protein product: CSVRDGNTESFF.

The sample holds many counts of this clonotype. V is TRBV6-5 and J is TRBJ2-7, with 9 bases lining up with TRBD1. Germline V CDR1 and CDR2: MNHEY, SVGAGI. This CDR3 is 16 amino acids long. V trimming: 0 bases; J trimming: 2 bases; junction bases outside the gene matches: 5. Here the CDR3 reads CASSYSGTGNPYEQYF. The CDR3 DNA sequence: TGTGCCAGCAGTTACTCCGGGACAGGGAATCCCTACGAGCAGTACTTC.

About this clonotype itself: A much larger clone differs by one base, so this may be a read error. V and J are TRBV28 and TRBJ2-1, with D unclear. Germline V gene data show CDR1 as MDHEN and CDR2 as SYDVKM. This CDR3 spans 14 amino acids. Trimming stripped 4 bases from V and 9 bases from J, with 16 bases between. For the CDR3, the DNA is TGTGCCAGCAGTTCCCCTGGGCCCCTCAGTGAGCAGTTCTTC. This encodes CASSSPGPLSEQFF.